The 16 T cell receptor beta chains listed next were all sequenced from one sample in a study of OX40 agonist ivuxolimab in advanced cancers. Clones were sequenced by immunoSEQ multiplex PCR, and TCRdb holds only the in-frame ones, with some missing. Altogether approximately 68,000 clones are present, around 89% being singletons, with the ten largest covering 0.94%. The source was CD4+ or CD8+ T cells sorted from blood, collected in a trial of the OX40 agonist ivuxolimab. The receptors shown here come from an adult with an advanced solid tumor such as melanoma, head and neck, liver or kidney cancer.

In its sample, this clone was seen a few times. CDR3 amino acids: CASSTPEGNTEAFF. The CDR3 DNA is TGTGCCAGTAGTACCCCGGAGGGGAACACTGAAGCTTTCTTT. V gene TRBV19 combines with J gene TRBJ1-1; D is unclear. V was trimmed by 4 bases and J by 1 base, leaving 10 bases between them. CDR1 and CDR2 (germline): LNHDA, SQIVND (reference sequence). The CDR3 has 14 amino acids.

V and J are TRBV30 and TRBJ2-3, with TRBD2 identical over 13 bases. V gave up 0 bases and J gave up 6 bases; unmatched junction bases: 3. CDR3 size: 15 residues. The germline V gene has CDR1 GTSNPN and CDR2 SVGIG (reference sequence). Here the CDR3 DNA reads TGTGCCTGGAGTGTATCACTAGCGGGAGGGGATACGCAGTATTTT. It yields the protein CAWSVSLAGGDTQYF.

The chain recombines TRBV7-3 with TRBJ2-1; D perhaps matches TRBD1 (6 bases). Trimming pared 5 bases from V and 8 bases from J, leaving 19 bases between. The CDR3 is 15 residues long. Germline CDR1 is SGHTA and CDR2 is FQGTGA. This CDR3 reads CASSQQGSLAHEQFF. The DNA of the CDR3 is TGTGCCAGCAGCCAACAGGGATCTCTAGCCCATGAGCAGTTCTTC.

This clone was detected only a few times. The genes are TRBV28 and TRBJ1-6; 7 bases fit TRBD1. CDR1 is MDHEN and CDR2 is SYDVKM in the germline V gene. CDR3 length: 15 residues. The trim removed 6 bases at V and 5 bases at J, leaving 7 bases unmatched. The CDR3 is CASSLKDRDNSPLHF. CDR3 nucleotide sequence: TGTGCCAGCAGCCTAAAAGACAGGGATAATTCACCCCTCCACTTT.

About this clone itself: The junction differs from germline at one of its ends, possibly a read error. This chain joins TRBV11-3 and TRBJ2-7; TRBD1 matches at 7 bases. Looked up from germline, CDR1 is SGHNT and CDR2 is YENEEA. The CDR3 runs to 13 residues. The CDR3 region is CASSSRTGSEQHF. The CDR3 bases are TGTGCCAGCAGCTCCCGGACAGGAAGCGAGCAGCACTTC.

This rearrangement joins TRBV5-1 to TRBJ2-5; D unclear. In germline, CDR1 is SGHRS, CDR2 YFSETQ. The CDR3 sequence is 15 residues long. V lost 0 bases and J 1 base, leaving 10 bases between the germline ends. CDR3 residues: CASSLVGHLQETQYF. As DNA, the CDR3 is TGCGCCAGCAGCTTGGTTGGCCATCTCCAAGAGACCCAGTACTTC.

This rearrangement joins TRBV11-3 to TRBJ2-1; D tentatively reads TRBD1 or TRBD2 (5 bases each). The length of the CDR3 is 16 residues. V was cut by 4 bases and J by 8 bases, with 21 bases left in between. The germline V gene encodes CDR1 SGHNT and CDR2 YENEEA. CDR3 in amino acids: CASSSPPGPWVYEQFF. The CDR3 nucleotides are TGTGCCAGCAGCTCCCCTCCGGGGCCCTGGGTGTATGAGCAGTTCTTC.

This sequence joins TRBV6-5 and TRBJ1-3; 8 nucleotides agree with TRBD1. The trim removed 6 bases at V and 6 bases at J, leaving 4 bases unmatched. The V gene's germline CDR1 is MNHEY and CDR2 SVGAGI. The CDR3 totals 13 residues. CDR3 amino acids: CASSPQGANTIYF. DNA for the CDR3: TGTGCCAGCAGCCCGCAGGGGGCAAACACCATATATTTT.

This sequence joins TRBV5-1 and TRBJ2-5; TRBD2 might be the D (5 bases). Per the germline V gene, CDR1 is SGHRS and CDR2 is YFSETQ. V was pared by 2 bases and J by 5 bases, with 10 bases between. This CDR3 has 13 residues. This chain's CDR3 is CASSLDTGETQYF. The CDR3 DNA reads as TGCGCCAGCAGCTTAGACACGGGGGAGACCCAGTACTTC.

This rearrangement joins TRBV2 to TRBJ2-1; 11 bases are a match to TRBD2. Trimming cost V 6 bases and J 0 bases; bases outside gene matches: 7. CDR1 and CDR2 from the germline V gene are SNHLY and FYNNEI. The CDR3 has 17 amino acids. DNA for the CDR3: TGTGCCAGCAGAAGACTAGCGGGGACCAGCTCCTACAATGAGCAGTTCTTC. Translation: CASRRLAGTSSYNEQFF.

This chain joins TRBV23-1 and TRBJ1-5; D gene ambiguous. TRBV23-1 is recorded as an ORF, its role being uncertain. Between the trimmed V and J ends, which lost 4 bases and 2 bases, there was a span of 12 bases. The CDR3 extends over 15 amino acids. In DNA form, the CDR3 reads TGCGCCAGCAGTCCGGACCTACGGTGCAATCAGCCCCAGCATTTT. Amino acid sequence: CASSPDLRCNQPQHF.

J is TRBJ2-3 and V is TRBV5-4, with D perhaps matching TRBD1 (5 bases). Germline lookup yields CDR1 SGHNT and CDR2 YYREEE (reference sequence). The germline V and J ends were trimmed by 4 bases and 0 bases, with 15 bases remaining between them. The CDR3 contains 16 residues. CDR3 bases: TGTGCCAGCAGCATGAAGGTCAGGGCTAGCACAGATACGCAGTATTTT. Encoded protein: CASSMKVRASTDTQYF.

The chain combines TRBV6-6 with TRBJ2-7, with D tentatively TRBD2 (5 bases). Germline V gives CDR1 MNHNY, CDR2 SVGAGI (reference sequence). The CDR3 has 14 residues. V was cut by 2 bases and J by 5 bases, with 13 bases left in between. The CDR3 reads CASSYRPGNNEQYF. CDR3 DNA sequence: TGTGCCAGCAGTTACCGTCCGGGGAACAACGAGCAGTACTTC.

The gene calls are TRBV2 and TRBJ1-4; D perhaps matches TRBD1 (6 bases). Trimming left V 5 bases short and J 7 bases short, with 14 bases between. The CDR3 sequence is 14 residues long. CDR1 is SNHLY and CDR2 is FYNNEI in the germline V gene. CDR3 region: CASSLQGLSEKLFF. CDR3 bases: TGTGCCAGCAGTTTACAGGGCCTTAGTGAAAAACTGTTTTTT. Complete variable domain (other parts from reference TRBV2 and TRBJ1-4): EPEVTQTPSHQVTQMGQEVILRCVPISNHLYFYWYRQILGQKVEFLVSFYNNEISEKSEIFDDQFSVERPDGSNFTLKIRSTKLEDSAMYFCASSLQGLSEKLFFGSGTQLSVL.

The chain recombines TRBV15 with TRBJ2-1, with TRBD2 identical over 8 bases. Germline trimming cut 4 bases from V and 4 bases from J; bases unmatched to any gene: 12. Germline values: CDR1 LNHNV, CDR2 YYDKDF (reference sequence). The CDR3 extends over 17 amino acids. CDR3 nucleotide sequence: TGTGCCACCAGCATCGGGTTAACCGGGAGGGGTTACAATGAGCAGTTCTTC. Translated: CATSIGLTGRGYNEQFF.

The chain carries TRBV19 and TRBJ2-1, with D uncertain. CDR3 length: 12 residues. Deletions cut 6 bases from V and 7 bases from J, with 10 bases between. Germline CDR1 and CDR2: LNHDA and SQIVND (reference sequence). CDR3 loop: CASSTYANEQFF. Written as DNA, the CDR3 is TGTGCCAGTAGCACTTACGCTAATGAGCAGTTCTTC.